This T cell receptor beta chain was sequenced during a study of cytomegalovirus exposure and HLA in healthy donors (dated by TCRdb to about 2017). Looking at the study overall: According to an earlier analysis of 587 of the donors, 150 million to 200 million T cells yielded roughly 110 million unique TCR beta sequences and about 280 Gb of sequence data. An early release covering roughly 640 HLA-typed donors comprised about 310 gigabases of sequencing data and some 79 million unique TCR sequences. Of the approximately 400 genotyped donors, more than 75% were placed in the genetic ancestry cluster associated with self-reported Caucasian donors. The study aimed to test whether cataloging public T cell receptors could reveal signatures of past pathogen exposure. The T cell repertoires of 700 or so subjects were profiled by immunosequencing and related to cytomegalovirus serostatus. A separate validation cohort of some 130 different subjects was used in addition to the roughly 620-subject first cohort. The study combined high-throughput TCR immunosequencing, statistical association of individual TCRs with disease status, and machine learning to predict cytomegalovirus infection status. A later analysis re-examined previously published TCR beta repertoires from more than 550 donors and added high-resolution HLA genotyping to investigate patterns of TCR occurrence. The later analysis used no new phenotypic data to find candidate immune exposures, relying instead on TCR beta sequences and their occurrence across donors. To decide whether each TCR beta V gene segment behaved as functional or pseudogenic, an earlier analysis of fewer than 750 of the donors relied on high-throughput TCR beta sequencing. Alongside the repertoire data, information on donor age, sex, ethnicity and CMV serostatus was compiled. In a later genetic analysis, genome-wide SNP genotypes for about 55% of the roughly 700 donors were used, and that subset was treated as a discovery cohort. Every discovery cohort repertoire had been produced on one sequencing platform. Both class I and class II loci were covered by HLA typing, at four-digit resolution. Typing coverage varied by locus: roughly 629-640 donors for A, B, C, DRB1 and DQB1; roughly 560 for DQA1; more than 600 for DPA1; roughly 470 for DPB1. Because of strong linkage in the cohort, roughly five DR-DQ haplotypes were treated as single units for association and clustering. On average, 235,054 unique TCR beta nucleotide sequences were sequenced per donor among some 430 genotyped donors of the cohort, with roughly 18% of those sequences being non-productive.

On the study overall, not on this receptor specifically: The presence/absence analyses assumed that sequencing depth was roughly uniform across donors, and that assumption may not be true. In the study, 164 TCR beta chains were listed as associated with cytomegalovirus. A further reported finding was that TCR beta sequences accurately predicted the HLA-A and HLA-B alleles for most subjects in the first cohort. Three of the identified cytomegalovirus-associated TCR beta chains were confirmed in vitro to be specific for cytomegalovirus antigens. It was suggested by the authors that the approach could potentially be generalized to other disease states and immunological phenotypes. An earlier analysis of 587 of the donors showed that most TCR beta V segments appeared in productive rearrangements either about 87% or about 30% of the time, which broadly matched IMGT annotations. Immune exposure information for the cohort was limited to CMV serostatus. In a later analysis, most CMV-associated TCR beta chains were found to appear HLA-restricted, with HLA associations seemingly driven largely by CMV exposure. Because counts were too low, roughly 17 rarely observed V segments, including chromosome 9 orphons, were left out of the earlier analysis of 587 of the donors. Some IMGT-functional V segments, including TRBV6-2 and TRBV6-3, could not be distinguished by the 87-base-pair reads and were therefore excluded. Only TCR beta chains were sequenced in this cohort, and the absence of alpha or paired-chain data limited detectable features. Several of the top co-occurrence clusters appeared to be linked to parvovirus B19, influenza, CMV and Epstein-Barr virus, according to a later analysis. Specific HLA alleles were associated with 15,000 to 20,000 TCR beta sequences at a false discovery rate of 0.05 in a later analysis. Correlated functional status among segregating V segments might be attributable to linkage disequilibrium, but an unknown experimental factor could not be ruled out. In a later genetic analysis, fewer N-insertions in productive TCRs were reported among donors in an Asian-associated ancestry cluster than the approximately 710-donor mean. An association between a missense DCLRE1C variant and V-gene and J-gene trimming of TCR beta chains was found in a later genetic analysis and replicated in an independent cohort. Strong co-occurrence of HLA alleles, especially DR and DQ, made assigning TCR associations to individual alleles difficult. Because HLA typing was missing for some donors at each locus, association tests included only the typed subset. A later analysis found that TCR association rates varied across HLA loci, with DRB1 alleles showing the most associated TCRs and HLA-C alleles the fewest. A cluster of highly shared sequence variants was judged likely to be a technical artifact of the sequencing pipeline. The classifier was reported to diagnose cytomegalovirus status with high specificity and sensitivity in both the original cohort and the validation cohort. Most TCR sequences were seen in very few donors, while some public TCRs were found in many individuals. In a later analysis, HLA-associated TCR beta chains showed more clonal expansion and lower generation probabilities than non-associated chains that were equally common.

A word on this clone: Its antigen remains undetermined. The junction shows a germline mismatch at one end, possibly a read error.

Per the germline V gene (reference sequence), SEHNR is the CDR1 and FQNEAQ is the CDR2. Including the terminal cysteine and phenylalanine, the CDR3 comprises 16 residues. The read is trimmed to its CDR3 DNA, 48 bases read in frame from base 1. Library preparation used the immunoSEQ multiplex PCR assay. A mixture of 60 forward primers for TCR Vbeta segments and 13 reverse primers for TCR Jbeta segments was used in the multiplex PCR. Amplification of the CDR3 region of rearranged TCR beta genes was performed with a multiplex PCR assay on genomic DNA. The Illumina HiSeq System was used to sequence the amplified TCR beta libraries as 87-base-pair reads. From the authors' description of their analysis: A later analysis tallied tens of millions of unique TCR beta chains across the 700 or so repertoires, and approximately 11 million of those chains were shared by two or more donors. A nearest-neighbor algorithm error-corrected the raw reads and collapsed the reads into unique sequences, merging closely related sequences to remove PCR and sequencing errors. Alignment of CDR3 sequences to IMGT reference sequences was used to assign V, D and J gene segments. For a sequence to be retained, a match of at least six nucleotides to both a V gene segment and a J gene segment was required. Rearrangements were classified as productive when the CDR3 lacked stop codons and remained in frame with V and J, and all other rearrangements were classified as non-productive. Following IMGT convention, CDR3 was defined as the stretch from the second conserved V-encoded cysteine up to the conserved J-encoded phenylalanine. The earlier analysis of about 500 of the donors excluded sequences that lacked an unambiguous match to a single V gene segment. An earlier analysis of 500 to 600 of the donors classified V segments as functional when productive rearrangements were above 56.7% and as segregating when the standard deviation between donors was above 5%. A statistical classification framework was built to diagnose cytomegalovirus status from the catalog of TCR beta chain sequences. In a later analysis, TCR nucleotide sequences were compared against IMGT/GENE-DB human TR gene sequences so that V and J genes could be assigned. Using the TCRdist pipeline, a later analysis assigned CDR3 sequences along with most-parsimonious VDJ recombination scenarios. A later analysis defined each TCR beta chain by its CDR3 amino acid sequence plus V-gene family, and excluded reads lacking a unique V-gene family. As a way to deal with suspected cross-contamination and a sequencing artifact, a later analysis dropped 500 to 700 nucleotide sequences that were highly shared and had low generation probability. A later analysis calculated a clonal expansion index for each public chain from normalized within-repertoire ranks of inferred template counts. In a later analysis, generation probabilities were computed with a VDJ recombination model fitted to out-of-frame rearrangements, and the resulting probabilities were checked against IGoR. In a later analysis, TCR-TCR, TCR-HLA and TCR-CMV co-occurrence was scored with hypergeometric tests, and a repertoire-size bias correction was applied to TCR pairs. A later analysis estimated false discovery rates by permuting HLA or CMV assignments 20 times. In a later analysis, co-occurring TCRs were grouped using DBSCAN, with TCRdist sequence similarity added in when clustering inside HLA-allele-positive subsets. For co-occurrence clustering, repertoires with fewer than 30,000 or more than 120,000 public chains were excluded, along with several repertoires with anomalous nucleotide sharing. Sourced from immuneACCESS, this table was stored by TCRdb with only in-frame sequences that have V and J called. A share of the clones is absent; for the studies checked, an unresolved V gene accounts for under half, and the remainder has no known explanation. V and J calls and clone size are given by that table; D and trimming were obtained from the DNA. A total of fewer than 200,000 clones appear in this sample, approximately 79% of them only once. The ten largest clones take up about 1.9% of the sample.

In total, 600 or so healthy bone marrow donors made up the cohort. Cohort members were all nominally healthy when sampled, although unrecorded immune exposures were likely present. Of the roughly 670 cohort members, around 300 had a positive CMV serostatus and about 360 had a negative one, while no CMV serostatus was recorded for the donor. A peripheral blood sample was provided by each donor, and peripheral blood mononuclear cells were used for TCR beta sequencing. The Qiagen DNeasy Blood Extraction Kit was used to extract genomic DNA from the blood cell samples. The source is a human donor in good health. Sequenced input: PBMCs. The sequence links TRBV7-9 to TRBJ1-4, with 10 junctional bases fitting TRBD1. CDR3 reads: CSSSRGQGSTNEKLFF. The DNA sequence reads TGTTCCAGCAGCAGGGGACAGGGGTCAACTAATGAAAAACTGTTTTTT. The reference TRBV7-9 and TRBJ1-4 proteins fill in what lies around the CDR3, so the full variable domain reads DTGVSQNPRHKITKRGQNVTFRCDPISEHNRLYWYRQTLGQGPEFLTYFQNEAQLEKSRLLSDRFSAERPKGSFSTLEIQRTEQGDSAMYLCSSSRGQGSTNEKLFFGSGTQLSVL.